These T cell receptor beta chains were read from a single sample in a study of blood T cell repertoires in COVID-19. Generated by immunoSEQ multiplex PCR, the TCRdb table keeps only in-frame clones and is missing some. This sample has some 66,000 clones; roughly 82% occur once, and the top ten carry less than 8.5%. The sequenced sample was peripheral blood. The receptors shown here come from a man in his sixties with acute or convalescent COVID-19. The CDR3 runs from the conserved cysteine through the conserved F or W. The order of the fields is CDR3 DNA, CDR3 protein, D gene, V gene, J gene, clone size. A D gene is named only where the DNA matches it firmly. Rows may omit the clone size; those that give it use once, few, many or a size class.

TGTGCCTGGAGTGTCAGAGGGGAGGACACCGGGGAGCTGTTTTTT,CAWSVRGEDTGELFF,NA,TRBV30,TRBJ2-2,NA
TGCGCCAGCAGCTTGTCGGCTAGCGGGGGGCTATCCCCTGGGGCCAACGTCCTGACTTTC,CASSLSASGGLSPGANVLTF,TRBD2,TRBV5-1,TRBJ2-6,NA
TGTGCCAGTAGTGGCCCCATGAACACTGAAGCTTTCTTT,CASSGPMNTEAFF,NA,TRBV19,TRBJ1-1,NA
TGTGCCAGCAGCTATCACTCCTACGAGCAGTACTTC,CASSYHSYEQYF,NA,TRBV7-2,TRBJ2-7,NA
TGTGCCAGCTGGGGAAGGGGGAACACTGAAGCTTTCTTT,CASWGRGNTEAFF,NA,TRBV6-5,TRBJ1-1,NA
TGTGCCAGTAGTATTGGTAGAACCACAGATACGCAGTATTTT,CASSIGRTTDTQYF,NA,TRBV19,TRBJ2-3,NA
TGTGCCAGCAGTCGGGATAGCGGGGGGACAGATACGCAGTATTTT,CASSRDSGGTDTQYF,TRBD2,TRBV2,TRBJ2-3,NA
TGTGCCAGTAGCCCTCCGGACAGGGAATCGCAGCCCCAGCATTTT,CASSPPDRESQPQHF,TRBD1,TRBV19,TRBJ1-5,NA
TGTGCCAGCAGCCCCGGACAGGGTCCCTATGGCTACACCTTC,CASSPGQGPYGYTF,TRBD1,TRBV5-4,TRBJ1-2,NA
TGTGCCAGCAGCCCAGGGGCAGGGCCCCCTTCGGGAAACACCATATATTTT,CASSPGAGPPSGNTIYF,NA,TRBV5-4,TRBJ1-3,NA
TGTGCCAGCAGCGCGGACACTTACAATGAGCAGTTCTTC,CASSADTYNEQFF,NA,TRBV7-2,TRBJ2-1,NA
TGTGCCAGTAGTATAGTGGCAGGGGCCATGAACACTGAAGCTTTCTTT,CASSIVAGAMNTEAFF,NA,TRBV19,TRBJ1-1,few
TGTGCCAGCAGTTACTCTGGGACAGGGTCGCAAGAGACCCAGTACTTC,CASSYSGTGSQETQYF,TRBD1,TRBV6-6,TRBJ2-5,few
TGTGCCAGCAGTTACTCCTGGCAGGGCTACGAGCAGTACTTC,CASSYSWQGYEQYF,NA,TRBV6-5,TRBJ2-7,NA